Given below is one TCR beta chain in context. The target antigen is unknown. These data belong to a study of T cell repertoires in cytomegalovirus infection. Study findings and constraints: Accumulated public TCR beta family frequency recognized individuals carrying CMV together with the relevant HLA.

V lost 8 bases and J lost 6; bases outside the gene matches: 13. The V gene's germline CDR1 is ENHRY and CDR2 SYGVKD. The CDR3 length is 16 residues. From the reads, TCRdb called clonotypes with MiXCR, one entry per CDR3 protein. The sample holds nearly 450,000 distinct CDR3 sequences, roughly 31% seen once. Material for sequencing was PBMCs. The chain combines TRBV10-3 with TRBJ1-5; 10 bases map to TRBD1. The sequence derives from a human donor in good health (CMV status not recorded). Some clones in this sample may be carry-over from other donors' samples. CDR3 nucleotide sequence: TGTGCCATCGGGGACAGGGGAGGGGAGAGTGGTCAGCCCCAGCATTTT. The encoded protein is CAIGDRGGESGQPQHF.